Shown below are 5 T cell receptor beta chains from a single sample sequenced in a study of blood T cell repertoires in COVID-19. Produced via immunoSEQ multiplex PCR; TCRdb's table is partial and in-frame only. The sample lists fewer than 300,000 clones, 80% to 95% occurring once. Sequences were obtained from peripheral blood. The receptors come from a woman in her 30s with COVID-19, enrolled during active disease.

This chain joins TRBV10-3 and TRBJ2-5, with TRBD1 matching over 8 bases. This CDR3 comprises 15 residues. V lost 3 bases, J lost 2 bases, and 5 bases stayed unmatched. The V gene's germline CDR1 is ENHRY and CDR2 SYGVKD. CDR3 region: CAISDDDRGQETQYF. The DNA for the CDR3 is TGTGCCATCAGTGACGACGACAGGGGACAAGAGACCCAGTACTTC.

The chain employs TRBV12-3 or TRBV12-4 and TRBJ1-5; D is ambiguous. The length of the CDR3 is 12 residues. V shed 1 base and J shed 13 bases, with 11 bases lying between them. The CDR3: CASSLEEGVQHF. The DNA for the CDR3 is TGTGCCAGCAGTTTAGAAGAGGGAGTGCAGCATTTT.

The chain links TRBV20-1 to TRBJ1-1; no definite D call. Trimming removed 3 bases at V and 8 bases at J, with 10 bases between. CDR3 length: 11 amino acids. Per the germline V gene, CDR1 is DFQATT and CDR2 is SNEGSKA (reference sequence). CDR3 DNA: TGCAGTGCTAGGCCCCAGGCCGAAGCTTTCTTT. Its translation is CSARPQAEAFF.

This rearrangement joins TRBV7-9 to TRBJ1-2, with a tentative D call TRBD1 (6 bases). This CDR3 is 15 amino acids long. V lost 4 bases to trimming and J lost 1 base, with 13 bases between them. Germline V gene lookup returns CDR1 SEHNR and CDR2 FQNEAQ (reference sequence). CDR3: CASSSGQNNNYGYTF. The CDR3 DNA sequence: TGTGCCAGCAGCTCCGGACAGAACAATAACTATGGCTACACCTTC.

This clone has just one count. V is TRBV7-9 and J is TRBJ2-1; possibly TRBD2 for D (6 bases). The CDR3 is 15 residues long. V was pared by 2 bases and J by 3 bases, with 11 bases between. The germline CDR1 and CDR2 sequences are SEHNR and FQNEAQ (reference sequence). The CDR3 region has the DNA TGTGCCAGCAGCTTAACGGGGGAGGTCTACAATGAGCAGTTCTTC. It codes for CASSLTGEVYNEQFF.